This TCR beta chain was sequenced in a study of shared clonotypes between healthy human individuals. Clones were sequenced by immunoSEQ multiplex PCR, and TCRdb holds only the in-frame ones, with some missing. The table records a few million clones, 80% to 95% of them present only once. On this clone: Antigen unknown.

Broader study findings: Tissues were not sampled, only blood, and their repertoires likely differ.

The J segment lost 8 bases and the V segment lost 3 bases, leaving 6 bases of the junction unmatched. CDR3 length: 13 residues. Germline V CDR1 and CDR2: SGHDN, FVKESK. Caucasian adults residing in Nashville, Tennessee made up all the donors. Naive CD45RA+ and memory CD45RA-negative subsets were split from CD4+ cells. The TCR originated in a man aged 18-30 years in good health. Some clones in this sample may be carry-over from other donors' samples. The sequencing input was naive CD4+ T cells from PBMCs. Subset noted: CD45RA+ positively selected. This chain joins TRBV14 and TRBJ1-2; 7 nucleotides line up with TRBD1. Here the CDR3 DNA reads TGTGCCAGCAGCCAGCAATACAGGGGCGGCTACACCTTC. This translates into CASSQQYRGGYTF.